This entry lists 11 T cell receptor beta chains sequenced from one sample in a study of CD8 T cells in Susac syndrome. About 0.5 to 1 ug RNA was reverse transcribed with random hexamers. TCRdb re-called the immunoSEQ multiplex PCR reads through MiXCR, storing one row per CDR3 protein. The sample records about 440,000 distinct CDR3 sequences, approximately 85% being singletons. The sample was CD8+ T cells from PBMCs. The receptor set was obtained from a human donor with multiple sclerosis.

V and J are TRBV12-3 or TRBV12-4 and TRBJ2-3; 7 bases align to TRBD2. With 4 bases clipped from V and 0 bases from J, the junction kept 4 bases outside the gene matches. This CDR3 region has 15 residues. CDR3 protein: CASSSAGSSTDTQYF. DNA for the CDR3: TGTGCCAGCAGTTCAGCGGGGTCTAGCACAGATACGCAGTATTTT.

V gene TRBV6-5 combines with J gene TRBJ2-3; TRBD2 matches at 8 bases. V was clipped by 1 base and J by 3 bases; unmatched bases: 6. The CDR3 is made up of 16 amino acids. The germline V gene has CDR1 MNHEY and CDR2 SVGAGI. The CDR3, as DNA: TGTGCCAGCAGTTACTATGCGGGAGGTTTGACAGATACGCAGTATTTT. This gives the protein CASSYYAGGLTDTQYF.

This clonotype was seen only a few times. This chain uses TRBV6-1 with TRBJ2-7; the D is unclear. The V gene lost 6 bases and the J gene lost 2 bases, with 11 bases spanning the gap. Germline V lookup: CDR1 MNHNS, CDR2 SASEGT. CDR3 length equals 13 residues. CDR3 nucleotides: TGTGCCAGCAGGTTGGGCTCACCCTACGAGCAGTACTTC. Protein sequence: CASRLGSPYEQYF.

The chain has TRBV21-1 and TRBJ1-3; the table assigns TRBD1, which was not confirmed against the DNA. TRBV21-1 is noted as a pseudogene. The CDR3 is made up of 16 amino acids. The CDR3 is CASSLGQPYPGNTIYF. In DNA, the CDR3 is TGTGCCAGCAGCCTCGGACAGCCATATCCTGGAAACACCATATATTTT.

This clonotype was seen a few times. V gene TRBV11-2 combines with J gene TRBJ2-7; TRBD2 matches 10 bases. The germline CDR1 and CDR2 sequences are SGHAT and FQNNGV. This CDR3 is built from 15 residues. Germline trimming cut 0 bases from V and 4 bases from J; bases unmatched to any gene: 3. CDR3 DNA sequence: TGTGCCAGCAGCTTAGAGGCTAGCGGGAGTTACGAGCAGTACTTC. This encodes CASSLEASGSYEQYF.

The chain recombines TRBV2 with TRBJ2-1; D remains ambiguous. Trimming took off 2 bases at V and 0 bases at J, with 11 bases between the two ends. This CDR3 is built from 16 residues. CDR1 SNHLY and CDR2 FYNNEI come from the germline V gene. In nucleotides, the CDR3 is TGTGCCAGCAGTGAACAGAAAACCGGCTCCTACAATGAGCAGTTCTTC. Protein: CASSEQKTGSYNEQFF.

The V and J genes are TRBV6-5 and TRBJ2-3; D not certain. The V end was cut by 4 bases, the J end by 2 bases, with 10 bases between. In germline, CDR1 is MNHEY, CDR2 SVGAGI. The CDR3 runs to 14 residues. The DNA for the CDR3 is TGTGCCAGCAGTTCCGGGCGCCACACAGATACGCAGTATTTT. It translates to CASSSGRHTDTQYF.

This clonotype appeared a few times. The chain combines TRBV2 with TRBJ1-5; D is perhaps TRBD1 (5 bases). Trimming left V 5 bases short and J 5 bases short, with 10 bases between. In germline, CDR1 is SNHLY, CDR2 FYNNEI. The CDR3 covers 13 residues. CDR3 in amino acids: CASSPGTYQPQHF. In DNA, the CDR3 is TGTGCCAGCAGTCCCGGGACCTATCAGCCCCAGCATTTT.

The gene calls are TRBV7-8 and TRBJ1-1, with D uncertain. Germline-derived CDR1 and CDR2 are SGHVS and FQNEAQ. This CDR3 spans 18 amino acids. V dropped 0 bases and J dropped 2 bases, with 19 bases sitting between them. CDR3 loop: CASSLASLAVLSNTEAFF. CDR3 nucleotides: TGTGCCAGCAGCTTAGCATCTTTGGCGGTGCTTTCAAACACTGAAGCTTTCTTT.

J is TRBJ1-1 and V is TRBV9, with D maybe TRBD1 (5 bases). Germline values: CDR1 SGDLS, CDR2 YYNGEE. With 0 bases removed from V and 0 bases from J, the gap between germline ends came to 9 bases. This CDR3 has 15 amino acids. The CDR3 is CASSVAGVMNTEAFF. CDR3 nucleotide sequence: TGTGCCAGCAGCGTAGCGGGGGTCATGAACACTGAAGCTTTCTTT.

With respect to this clonotype: A read error may account for a junction end that differs from germline. The chain is built from TRBV7-6 and TRBJ1-1; D is uncertain. This CDR3 contains 14 residues. CDR1 and CDR2 (germline): SGHVS, FNYEAQ. In DNA, the CDR3 is TGTGCCAGCAGCCTAGCCGCCCCGAACACTGAAGCTTTCTTT. Residues: CASSLAAPNTEAFF.